These T cell receptor beta chains were read from a single sample in a study of a mutant IDH1 vaccine in newly diagnosed glioma. TCRdb's copy holds only in-frame clones and misses some; the assay was immunoSEQ multiplex PCR. This table holds about 94,000 clones, about 90% found once. No antigen has been assigned to these receptors. The starting material was PBMCs, obtained from a glioma patient whose treatment included an IDH1 peptide vaccine. The receptors were sampled from a woman between 50 and 59 years old with glioma. The CDR3 runs from the conserved cysteine through the conserved F or W. A D gene is named only where the DNA matches it firmly.

.,TRBJ2-7,TRBV20-1,TGCAGCGGCGACTACTATGAGCAGTACTTC,CSGDYYEQYF
.,TRBJ2-2,TRBV6-6,TGTGCCAGCAACGAGGGTTCGGACACCGGGGAGCTGTTTTTT,CASNEGSDTGELFF
.,TRBJ1-2,TRBV19,TGTGCCAGTAGGAGGGACTATGGCTACACCTTC,CASRRDYGYTF
TRBD1,TRBJ2-1,TRBV5-6,TGTGCCAGCAGCTTTGGAACAGGGGGCCCCTACAATGAGCAGTTCTTC,CASSFGTGGPYNEQFF
.,TRBJ2-5,TRBV25-1,TGTGCCAGCAGTGCTCTCCAAGAGACCCAGTACTTC,CASSALQETQYF
TRBD1,TRBJ2-3,TRBV7-9,TGTGCCAGCAGCACCCCCCTGGGGACAGCCACAGATACGCAGTATTTT,CASSTPLGTATDTQYF
.,TRBJ2-1,TRBV18,TGTGCCAGCTCACCAACGGGAGACTCCTACAATGAGCAGTTCTTC,CASSPTGDSYNEQFF
.,TRBJ1-6,TRBV19,TGTGCCAGTACCCCACGACAGGCGCGTTATAATTCACCCCTCCACTTT,CASTPRQARYNSPLHF
TRBD1,TRBJ2-7,TRBV20-1,TGCAGTGCTAGTGTGTCGACAGGGCGGTACTTC,CSASVSTGRYF
TRBD1,TRBJ1-4,TRBV19,TGTGCCAGTAGTACGGGACAGCTTAATGAAAAACTGTTTTTT,CASSTGQLNEKLFF
.,TRBJ2-7,TRBV28,TGTGCCAGCAACCAAGACAGGTCAAGCTACGAGCAGTACTTC,CASNQDRSSYEQYF
.,TRBJ1-1,TRBV7-8,TGTGCCAGCAGCTTAGGGCATCTGAAGAACACTGAAGCTTTCTTT,CASSLGHLKNTEAFF
.,TRBJ2-3,TRBV2,TGTGCCATCAGCACAGATACGCAGTATTTT,CAISTDTQYF